This entry lists 32 T cell receptor beta chains sequenced from one sample in a study of shared clonotypes between healthy human individuals. Naive-designated CD8 cells lacked CD45RO, were positively enriched for CCR7, and omitted terminally differentiated effector memory CD45RA+ cells. Repertoires were generated with immunoSEQ multiplex PCR, while TCRdb's copy carries only in-frame clones and drops some. The sample gives roughly 590,000 clones, 95% of which show up once; about 0.11% is in the top ten. The sample taken for sequencing was naive CD8+ T cells sorted from blood. These receptors were obtained from a woman in her 30s in good health.

This chain links TRBV5-4 with TRBJ2-3; D is perhaps TRBD1 (5 bases). CDR1 is SGHNT and CDR2 is YYREEE in the germline V gene (reference sequence). V lost 4 bases, J lost 0 bases, and 15 bases lay in between. The length of the CDR3 is 16 residues. The CDR3 loop reads CASSPPGAVSTDTQYF. The CDR3, as DNA: TGTGCCAGCAGCCCACCTGGGGCGGTTAGCACAGATACGCAGTATTTT.

The rearrangement links TRBV6-5 to TRBJ2-7; no firm D call. Trimming took 6 bases from V and 7 from J, leaving 22 bases between them. The CDR3 has 15 residues. CDR1 is MNHEY and CDR2 is SVGAGI in the germline V gene. Written as DNA, the CDR3 is TGTGCCAGCAGACCCTCGGCGGTGGCCACCCTTGAGCAGTACTTC. Protein product: CASRPSAVATLEQYF.

The chain combines TRBV28 with TRBJ2-1; D not certain. Trimming stripped 3 bases from V and 2 bases from J, with 8 bases between. CDR3 size: 14 residues. Germline V gene sequence: CDR1 MDHEN, CDR2 SYDVKM. The CDR3 DNA follows: TGTGCCAGCAGTTTGAGCGTCCCCTACAATGAGCAGTTCTTC. The encoded protein is CASSLSVPYNEQFF.

The V call is TRBV7-9, the J call TRBJ1-4; tentative D call: TRBD1 (6 bases). In germline, CDR1 is SEHNR, CDR2 FQNEAQ (reference sequence). This CDR3 contains 14 residues. Trimming pared 5 bases from V and 5 bases from J, leaving 12 bases between. The CDR3 DNA reads as TGTGCCAGCAGCCTACAGGGAATCAATGAAAAACTGTTTTTT. Protein sequence: CASSLQGINEKLFF.

J is TRBJ2-7 and V is TRBV2; the match to TRBD1 covers 8 bases. Trimming at V came to 8 bases and at J to 7 bases, leaving 13 bases not matched to a gene. This CDR3 has 14 residues. Germline CDR1 is SNHLY and CDR2 is FYNNEI. The CDR3 is CASYTGTGASEQYF. In DNA, the CDR3 is TGTGCCAGCTATACCGGGACAGGAGCCTCGGAGCAGTACTTC.

The rearrangement joins TRBV9 to TRBJ2-4; D may correspond to TRBD1 or TRBD2 (5 bases each). Trimming pared 3 bases from V and 3 bases from J, leaving 10 bases between. Per the germline V gene, CDR1 is SGDLS and CDR2 is YYNGEE. This CDR3 has 14 residues. In DNA, the CDR3 is TGTGCCAGCAGCGGGGACCCGCTCAAAAACATTCAGTACTTC. Translating it yields CASSGDPLKNIQYF.

The rearrangement joins TRBV6-1 to TRBJ2-7, with D unclear. The length of the CDR3 is 11 residues. The V and J ends lost 6 bases and 3 bases respectively, with 6 bases between them. CDR1 MNHNS and CDR2 SASEGT come from the germline V gene. CDR3 amino acids: CASSPNYEQYF. CDR3 in DNA: TGTGCCAGCAGCCCCAACTACGAGCAGTACTTC.

The rearrangement links TRBV10-1 to TRBJ2-2; 12 nucleotides match TRBD2. The ends lost 5 bases at V and 6 bases at J; junction bases unmatched: 13. This CDR3 is built from 18 residues. From germline, CDR1 is WNHNN and CDR2 SYGVQD (reference sequence). The CDR3 here is CASSQTTSGRVGPGELFF. The CDR3 DNA sequence: TGCGCCAGCAGTCAAACGACTAGCGGGAGAGTCGGGCCCGGGGAGCTGTTTTTT.

The chain links TRBV6-5 to TRBJ1-2; 10 bases agree with TRBD1. Germline V gene sequence: CDR1 MNHEY, CDR2 SVGAGI. The trim removed 0 bases at V and 6 bases at J, leaving 4 bases unmatched. This CDR3 has 15 residues. CDR3 residues: CASSYSLGTGDGYTF. In nucleotides, the CDR3 is TGTGCCAGCAGTTACTCGTTGGGGACAGGGGATGGCTACACCTTC.

The chain recombines TRBV28 with TRBJ1-1; a weak D match, TRBD1 (6 bases). Per the germline V gene, CDR1 is MDHEN and CDR2 is SYDVKM. Trimming took off 6 bases at V and 5 bases at J, with 13 bases between the two ends. The CDR3 totals 13 residues. CDR3: CASSPQGRTEAFF. CDR3 sequence (DNA): TGTGCCAGCAGCCCACAGGGAAGGACTGAAGCTTTCTTT.

CDR3 DNA sequence: TGCGCCAGCAGCCAAGAGGTCGTAGTGAACACCGGGGAGCTGTTTTTT. Encoded protein: CASSQEVVVNTGELFF. The V and J genes are TRBV4-1 and TRBJ2-2; D remains ambiguous. The CDR3 contains 16 residues. Trimming took off 0 bases at V and 1 base at J, with 9 bases between the two ends. Germline CDR1 and CDR2: MGHRA and YSYEKL.

This chain uses TRBV7-9 with TRBJ2-2, with 9 bases lining up with TRBD2. The J segment lost 7 bases and the V segment lost 4 bases, leaving 16 bases of the junction unmatched. CDR1 SEHNR and CDR2 FQNEAQ come from the germline V gene (reference sequence). The CDR3 runs to 18 residues. The CDR3 reads CASSSSDFSGSNGGELFF. The CDR3 bases are TGTGCCAGCAGCTCCTCCGACTTTAGCGGGAGTAATGGCGGGGAGCTGTTTTTT.

This chain connects TRBV4-2 to TRBJ2-7; D ambiguous. The V gene lost 0 bases and the J gene lost 2 bases, with 5 bases spanning the gap. The germline CDR1 and CDR2 sequences are LGHNA and YNFKEQ. The CDR3 is 13 residues long. The CDR3 region has the DNA TGTGCCAGCAGCCAAGATAGCACCTACGAGCAGTACTTC. Protein: CASSQDSTYEQYF.

DNA for the CDR3: TGTGCCAGCAGTCCGCTCCAGCCCGCGGATACGCAGTATTTT. Translated: CASSPLQPADTQYF. The chain has TRBV27 and TRBJ2-3; D ambiguous. There are 14 residues in the CDR3. The germline V and J ends were trimmed by 5 bases and 6 bases, with 15 bases remaining between them. CDR1 is MNHEY, CDR2 SMNVEV, per germline (reference sequence).

The V gene is TRBV30, the J gene TRBJ2-3, with TRBD2 matching 10 bases. The J segment lost 6 bases and the V segment lost 0 bases, leaving 15 bases of the junction unmatched. Germline CDR1 reads GTSNPN; CDR2 reads SVGIG (reference sequence). CDR3 length equals 18 residues. Here the CDR3 reads CAWSVALSPSGSRDTQYF. The CDR3 DNA reads as TGTGCCTGGAGTGTAGCCCTCAGTCCTAGCGGGAGTCGTGATACGCAGTATTTT.

This clone is a singleton in its sample. The V and J genes are TRBV5-5 and TRBJ2-7; no reliable D call. The germline V gene encodes CDR1 SGHKS and CDR2 YYEKEE (reference sequence). CDR3 size: 12 residues. V lost 4 bases and J lost 0, with 5 bases in between. The CDR3 nucleotides are TGTGCCAGCAGCCTATACTCCTACGAGCAGTACTTC. This sequence encodes CASSLYSYEQYF.

The chain combines TRBV28 with TRBJ2-3; 12 bases align to TRBD2. Looked up from germline, CDR1 is MDHEN and CDR2 is SYDVKM. V shed 4 bases and J 1 base; nucleotides not matched to a gene: 12. This CDR3 region has 19 residues. This CDR3 is CASSYSTSGSDGGTDTQYF. CDR3 DNA sequence: TGTGCCAGCAGTTATTCGACTAGCGGGAGCGACGGGGGCACAGATACGCAGTATTTT.

This chain joins TRBV29-1 and TRBJ2-1; D is unclear. The V gene's germline CDR1 is SQVTM and CDR2 ANQGSEA. The V end lost 6 bases, the J end lost 7 bases, and 7 bases lay between the germline ends. The CDR3 is 10 amino acids. This chain's CDR3 is CSVRLNEQFF. Here the CDR3 DNA reads TGCAGCGTGCGTCTGAATGAGCAGTTCTTC.

CDR3 residues: CASSLLGREQYF. CDR3 sequence (DNA): TGTGCCAGCAGCTTACTTGGACGCGAGCAGTACTTC. V usage is TRBV7-9 and J usage is TRBJ2-5; D not certain. Near its end, the DNA agrees better with TRBJ2-7, so the J call may be wrong. The germline V gene has CDR1 SEHNR and CDR2 FQNEAQ (reference sequence). CDR3 length: 12 residues.

The chain combines TRBV2 with TRBJ2-7, with 11 bases that match TRBD2. Germline trimming cut 4 bases from V and 5 bases from J; bases unmatched to any gene: 4. CDR1 SNHLY and CDR2 FYNNEI come from the germline V gene. CDR3 length: 14 amino acids. CDR3 bases: TGTGCCAGCAGTGTAATAGCGGGAGGGGACGAGCAGTACTTC. Translating gives CASSVIAGGDEQYF.

Regarding this clone: One end of the junction is discordant with germline, which a read error may explain. The chain links TRBV6-1 to TRBJ1-5; the D gene is possibly TRBD1 (5 bases). The CDR3 is 15 residues long. Germline V lookup: CDR1 MNHNS, CDR2 SASEGT. CDR3 region: CAGSEPPTGNQPQHF. The CDR3 DNA sequence: TGTGCCGGCAGTGAGCCCCCGACAGGCAATCAGCCCCAGCATTTT.

The chain has TRBV5-4 and TRBJ1-1, with D tentatively TRBD1 (6 bases). CDR1 is SGHNT, CDR2 YYREEE, per germline (reference sequence). The CDR3 contains 14 residues. Trimming took 0 bases from V and 5 from J, leaving 11 bases between them. CDR3 sequence reads: CASSLGRGGTEAFF. Written as DNA, the CDR3 is TGTGCCAGCAGCTTGGGCAGGGGAGGAACTGAAGCTTTCTTT.

CDR3 in amino acids: CASSEVLGGGYTF. The DNA of the CDR3 is TGTGCCAGCAGTGAAGTCTTGGGTGGCGGCTACACCTTC. The J gene is TRBJ1-2, the V gene TRBV6-4; D unclear. There are 13 residues in the CDR3. From germline, CDR1 is MRHNA and CDR2 SNTAGT. Trimming removed 3 bases from V and 8 bases from J, with 13 bases in between.

This chain uses TRBV4-2 with TRBJ2-1; TRBD2 aligns across 13 bases. J was trimmed by 8 bases and V by 3 bases; bases with no gene match: 10. CDR1 LGHNA and CDR2 YNFKEQ come from the germline V gene. CDR3 size: 17 residues. CDR3 coding DNA: TGTGCCAGCAGCCAGTTACTAGCGGGAGGGCCGGGGTATGAGCAGTTCTTC. Its protein product is CASSQLLAGGPGYEQFF.

This clone was counted a single time. The chain couples TRBV11-2 to TRBJ2-7; a possible D gene is TRBD2 (6 bases). Trimming stripped 0 bases from V and 3 bases from J, with 15 bases between. The CDR3 consists of 16 residues. Germline V gene sequence: CDR1 SGHAT, CDR2 FQNNGV. CDR3 nucleotide sequence: TGTGCCAGCAGCTTAGATCATGGTAGCGGCTACTACGAGCAGTACTTC. Translated: CASSLDHGSGYYEQYF.

The rearrangement links TRBV2 to TRBJ1-2, with D uncertain. The germline gives CDR1 SNHLY, CDR2 FYNNEI. This CDR3 is built from 17 residues. The V gene lost 3 bases and the J gene lost 10 bases, with 27 bases spanning the gap. For the CDR3, the DNA is TGTGCCAGCAGTGATGTCTGGGCTCGATGGCCCGAGATGGCCTACACCTTC. As protein: CASSDVWARWPEMAYTF.

The chain couples TRBV6-6 to TRBJ1-5, with D perhaps TRBD1 (5 bases). Trimming took off 2 bases at V and 5 bases at J, with 7 bases between the two ends. The germline V gene encodes CDR1 MNHNY and CDR2 SVGAGI (reference sequence). The CDR3 length is 13 residues. The CDR3 loop is CASSYRGDQPQHF. CDR3 in DNA: TGTGCCAGCAGTTACAGGGGAGATCAGCCCCAGCATTTT.

In its sample, this clone was seen once. This sequence joins TRBV27 and TRBJ2-7; D perhaps matches TRBD2 (6 bases). The CDR3 is 15 residues long. Germline V lookup: CDR1 MNHEY, CDR2 SMNVEV (reference sequence). Trimming shortened V by 4 bases and J by 3 bases, and 16 bases separated the two germline ends. CDR3 bases: TGTGCCAGCAGTTCTGGGACTGGGAACTACTACGAGCAGTACTTC. This encodes CASSSGTGNYYEQYF.

The chain carries TRBV6-1 and TRBJ2-3, with D uncertain. CDR3 size: 13 residues. CDR1 and CDR2 from the germline V gene are MNHNS and SASEGT. The CDR3 here is CAESYYLTDTQYF. CDR3 bases: TGTGCTGAGAGCTACTACCTCACAGATACGCAGTATTTT.

This chain links TRBV28 with TRBJ2-3, with D perhaps TRBD2 (6 bases). The germline V gene encodes CDR1 MDHEN and CDR2 SYDVKM. The germline V and J ends were trimmed by 5 bases and 4 bases, with 10 bases remaining between them. This CDR3 region has 13 residues. The CDR3 reads CASSRSGPDTQYF. Written as DNA, the CDR3 is TGTGCCAGCAGTCGTAGCGGACCAGATACGCAGTATTTT.

This clone appeared a single time. This chain joins TRBV10-3 and TRBJ2-7; the D is unclear. The V and J ends lost 5 bases and 4 bases respectively, with 6 bases between them. There are 11 residues in the CDR3. CDR1 is ENHRY and CDR2 is SYGVKD in the germline V gene. The CDR3 sequence: CAISPGYEQYF. The CDR3, as DNA: TGTGCCATCAGTCCCGGGTACGAGCAGTACTTC.

The chain recombines TRBV15 with TRBJ1-3, with D perhaps TRBD1 (5 bases). The CDR3 runs 18 residues. V was trimmed by 0 bases and J by 0 bases, leaving 15 bases between them. Germline V gives CDR1 LNHNV, CDR2 YYDKDF (reference sequence). The CDR3 nucleotides are TGTGCCACCAGCAGAGATCATATACAGGCCCCCTCTGGAAACACCATATATTTT. Its protein is CATSRDHIQAPSGNTIYF.